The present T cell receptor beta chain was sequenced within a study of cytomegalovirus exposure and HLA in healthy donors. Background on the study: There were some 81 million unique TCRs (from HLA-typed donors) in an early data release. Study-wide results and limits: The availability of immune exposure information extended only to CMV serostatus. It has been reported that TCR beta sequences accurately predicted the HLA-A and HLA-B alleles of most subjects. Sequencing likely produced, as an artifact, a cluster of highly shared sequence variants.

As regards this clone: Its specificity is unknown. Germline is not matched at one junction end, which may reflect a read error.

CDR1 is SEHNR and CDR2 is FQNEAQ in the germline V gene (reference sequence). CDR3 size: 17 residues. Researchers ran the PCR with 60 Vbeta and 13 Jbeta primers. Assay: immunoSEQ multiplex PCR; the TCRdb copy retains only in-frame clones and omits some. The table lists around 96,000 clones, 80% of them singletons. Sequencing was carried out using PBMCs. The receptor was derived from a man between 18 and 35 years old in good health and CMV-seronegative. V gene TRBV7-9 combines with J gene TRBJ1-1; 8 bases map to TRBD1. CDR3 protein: CSSSLLGQGTRNTEAFF. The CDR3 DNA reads TGTTCCAGCAGCCTCCTAGGACAGGGTACACGAAACACTGAAGCTTTCTTT.